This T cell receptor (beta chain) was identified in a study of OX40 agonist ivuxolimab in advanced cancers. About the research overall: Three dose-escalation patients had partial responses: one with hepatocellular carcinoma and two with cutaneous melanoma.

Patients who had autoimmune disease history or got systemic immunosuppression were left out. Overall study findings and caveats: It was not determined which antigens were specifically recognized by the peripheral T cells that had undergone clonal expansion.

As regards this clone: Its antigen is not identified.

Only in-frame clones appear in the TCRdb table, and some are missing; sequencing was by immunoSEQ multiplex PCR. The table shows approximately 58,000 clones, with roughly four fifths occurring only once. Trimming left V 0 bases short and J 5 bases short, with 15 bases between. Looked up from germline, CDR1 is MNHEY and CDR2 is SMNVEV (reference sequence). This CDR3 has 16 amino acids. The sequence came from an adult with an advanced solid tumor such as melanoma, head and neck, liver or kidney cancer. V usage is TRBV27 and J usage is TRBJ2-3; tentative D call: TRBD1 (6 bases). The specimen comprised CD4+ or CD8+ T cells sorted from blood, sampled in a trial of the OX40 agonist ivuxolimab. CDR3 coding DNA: TGTGCCAGCAGTTTATCCCGGGGAATAGGGGGAGATACGCAGTATTTT. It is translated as CASSLSRGIGGDTQYF.